The TCR beta chain under discussion was sequenced for a study of cytomegalovirus exposure and HLA in healthy donors. PCR employed 60 Vbeta and 13 Jbeta primers. Some clones are missing from TCRdb's copy, which holds only in-frame ones; the method was immunoSEQ multiplex PCR. The repertoire holds roughly 130,000 clones, with roughly 78% as singletons. This clone was picked up a small number of times. Other DNA sequences within the sample encode an identical CDR3. The sequenced sample was PBMCs. The TCR comes from a man aged 25 to 40 in good health and CMV-seronegative.

The CDR3 here is CASSPSATNEKLFF. CDR3 DNA: TGTGCCAGCTCACCATCAGCGACTAATGAAAAACTGTTTTTT. This sequence joins TRBV18 and TRBJ1-4; no clear D gene. This CDR3 is built from 14 residues. The V gene lost 2 bases and the J gene lost 2 bases, with 6 bases spanning the gap. Germline V CDR1 and CDR2: KGHSH, LQKENI. Complete variable domain (other parts from reference TRBV18 and TRBJ1-4): NAGVMQNPRHLVRRRGQEARLRCSPMKGHSHVYWYRQLPEEGLKFMVYLQKENIIDESGMPKERFSAEFPKEGPSILRIQQVVRGDSAAYFCASSPSATNEKLFFGSGTQLSVL.